Following are 6 T cell receptor beta chains from one sample sequenced in a study of molecular identifiers for immune sequencing clone quantification. TCRdb processed the PCR reads anew with MiXCR; each CDR3 protein has one entry. The profile covers tens of thousands of distinct CDR3 sequences, with 17% appearing a single time and roughly 1% taken by the ten largest. The sample comprised naive CD8+ T cells from blood, with Jurkat cell RNA spiked in. Subset noted: FACS-sorted CD8+CD4-CCR7+CD45RA+ naive T cells. Receptors originate from a human donor in good health. Some libraries in this study had Jurkat cell RNA spiked in.

In its sample, this clonotype was seen a few times. A much larger clone lies one base from this, so it may be a read error. Because it lacks the conserved phenylalanine or tryptophan at the end, this CDR3 is likely a read error. The chain is built from TRBV6-2 or TRBV6-3 and TRBJ2-7, with D uncertain. The CDR3 loop spans 11 amino acids. Germline values: CDR1 MNHEY, CDR2 SVGEGT. V lost 6 bases, J lost 6 bases, and 9 bases lay in between. CDR3 amino acids: CASRDGGEQYL. CDR3 in DNA: TGTGCCAGCAGGGACGGTGGCGAGCAGTACCTC.

In this sample, this clonotype turned up many times. This chain connects TRBV7-6 to TRBJ2-6; no clear D. The CDR3 runs 17 residues. Germline CDR1 is SGHVS and CDR2 is FNYEAQ. Trimming pared 2 bases from V and 1 base from J, leaving 12 bases between. CDR3 nucleotides: TGTGCCAGCAGCTTAACTCCCCTGGGGTCTGGGGCCAACGTCCTGACTTTC. Protein product: CASSLTPLGSGANVLTF.

CDR3 residues: CASSFSGQVNEQYF. CDR3 DNA sequence: TGTGCCAGCAGCTTCTCCGGGCAAGTAAACGAGCAGTACTTC. J is TRBJ2-7 and V is TRBV11-1; no clear D. Trimming took off 3 bases at V and 5 bases at J, with 14 bases between the two ends. Looked up from germline, CDR1 is SGHAT and CDR2 is FQDESV (reference sequence). This CDR3 has 14 amino acids.

This clonotype was found a few times. The chain combines TRBV29-1 with TRBJ2-6; D possibly corresponds to TRBD1 (6 bases). With 4 bases removed from V and 0 bases from J, the gap between germline ends came to 28 bases. Per germline, CDR1 SQVTM and CDR2 ANQGSEA. The CDR3 consists of 21 residues. The CDR3 protein is CSVGSGESLWDTYSGANVLTF. The CDR3 coding sequence is TGCAGCGTTGGAAGTGGGGAGTCTTTGTGGGACACCTACTCTGGGGCCAACGTCCTGACTTTC.

Ten or more counts support this clonotype. The chain combines TRBV10-3 with TRBJ2-7; no firm D call. CDR1 and CDR2 (germline): ENHRY, SYGVKD. The CDR3 runs 13 residues. V was cut by 2 bases and J by 1 base, with 6 bases left in between. The DNA for the CDR3 is TGTGCCATCAGTGAGGGGGATTCCTACGAGCAGTACTTC. Translating gives CAISEGDSYEQYF.

This clonotype was found many times. The V call is TRBV12-3 or TRBV12-4, the J call TRBJ1-1, with TRBD1 as a possible D gene (6 bases). V gave up 4 bases and J gave up 12 bases, with 18 bases separating them. The CDR3 consists of 13 residues. CDR3 amino acids: CASSSRLQGWSFF. The CDR3 DNA reads as TGTGCCAGCAGTTCACGCCTACAGGGTTGGTCTTTCTTT.